This T cell receptor (beta chain) is drawn from a study of cytomegalovirus exposure and HLA in healthy donors (dated by TCRdb to 2015 to 2018). Context from the whole study: An earlier analysis of around 600 of the donors reported 250 to 350 Gb of sequence data and 117 million unique TCR beta sequences from some 180 million T cells. Around 330 gigabases of sequencing data and about 92 million unique TCR sequences made up an early release that covered under 750 HLA-typed donors. Among the roughly 400 genotyped donors, about 83% belonged to the genetic ancestry cluster associated with self-reported Caucasian donors. The study aimed to test whether signatures of past pathogen exposure could be identified by cataloging public T cell receptors. Using immunosequencing, the study profiled T cell repertoires from 666 subjects and related those repertoires to cytomegalovirus serostatus. A separate validation cohort of roughly 130 different subjects was used in addition to the roughly 700-subject first cohort. To predict cytomegalovirus infection status, the study brought together high-throughput TCR immunosequencing, statistical association of individual TCRs with disease status, and machine learning. A later analysis re-examined previously published TCR beta repertoires from just over 650 donors and added high-resolution HLA genotyping to investigate patterns of TCR occurrence. In the later analysis, no new phenotypic data were used to find candidate immune exposures; instead, reliance was placed on TCR beta sequences and their occurrence across donors. In an earlier analysis of roughly 580 of the donors, high-throughput TCR beta sequencing was used to judge whether each TCR beta V gene segment behaved as functional or pseudogenic. Donor age, sex, ethnicity and CMV serostatus were compiled together with the repertoire data. In a later genetic analysis, genome-wide SNP genotypes for about three fifths of the roughly 670 donors were used, and that subset was treated as a discovery cohort. Every repertoire in the discovery cohort had been generated on one and the same sequencing platform. HLA typing covered class I and class II loci at four-digit resolution. Typing coverage varied by locus: roughly 629-640 donors for A, B, C, DRB1 and DQB1; 522 for DQA1; more than 600 for DPA1; some 470 for DPB1. Four to six DR-DQ haplotypes were handled as single units for association and clustering, since linkage in the cohort was strong. Among a few hundred genotyped donors of the cohort, an average of roughly 240,000 unique TCR beta nucleotide sequences were sequenced per donor, about a sixth of them non-productive.

In total, approximately 610 healthy bone marrow donors made up the cohort. Cohort members were all nominally healthy when sampled, although unrecorded immune exposures were likely present. The donor tested CMV seropositive, placing the donor among the approximately 290 seropositive members of the cohort. Each donor provided a peripheral blood sample, and peripheral blood mononuclear cells were used for TCR beta sequencing. The Qiagen DNeasy Blood Extraction Kit was used to extract genomic DNA from the blood cell samples. The V end loses 0 bases and the J end loses 5 bases, and a stretch of 9 bases separates them. The germline V gene provides CDR1 SGHRS and CDR2 YFSETQ. The CDR3 starts with the cysteine, ends with the phenylalanine, and has 14 residues. Only the CDR3 region is kept as DNA, spanning 42 bases read in frame from base 1. To note about this clone: No antigen is known for it. No much larger clone is present one base from it, and per-base qualities are unavailable.

Library generation was performed with the immunoSEQ multiplex PCR assay. A mixture of 60 forward primers for TCR Vbeta segments and 13 reverse primers for TCR Jbeta segments was used in the multiplex PCR. The CDR3 region of rearranged TCR beta genes was amplified from genomic DNA by a multiplex PCR assay. On the Illumina HiSeq System, the amplified TCR beta libraries were sequenced as 87-base-pair reads. In the authors' own workflow: In a later analysis, approximately 74 million unique TCR beta chains were counted across the approximately 640 repertoires, and some 10 million of these chains were shared by at least two donors. To remove PCR and sequencing errors, raw reads were error-corrected and collapsed into unique sequences using a nearest-neighbor algorithm that merged closely related sequences. To assign V, D and J gene segments, CDR3 sequences were aligned to IMGT reference sequences. For a sequence to be retained, a match of at least six nucleotides to both a V gene segment and a J gene segment was required. Rearrangements were classified as productive when the CDR3 lacked stop codons and remained in frame with V and J, and all other rearrangements were classified as non-productive. CDR3 was defined by IMGT convention, running from the second conserved V-encoded cysteine to the conserved J-encoded phenylalanine. The earlier analysis of 500 to 750 of the donors excluded any sequence lacking an unambiguous match to a single V gene segment. In an earlier analysis of about 590 of the donors, a V segment was called functional when productive rearrangements were above 56.7%, and segregating when the standard deviation between donors exceeded 5%. A statistical classification framework was developed to diagnose cytomegalovirus status using the catalog of TCR beta chain sequences. A later analysis assigned V and J genes by comparing TCR nucleotide sequences with IMGT/GENE-DB human TR gene sequences. The TCRdist pipeline was used in a later analysis to assign CDR3 sequences and most-parsimonious VDJ recombination scenarios. In a later analysis, every TCR beta chain was defined by the combination of its CDR3 amino acid sequence and its V-gene family, and reads without a unique V-gene family were dropped. A later analysis removed roughly 590 highly shared, low-generation-probability nucleotide sequences to deal with suspected cross-contamination and a sequencing artifact. In a later analysis, a clonal expansion index was calculated for each public chain from normalized within-repertoire ranks of inferred template counts. Generation probabilities in a later analysis came from a VDJ recombination model fitted to out-of-frame rearrangements, and those results were checked against IGoR. Hypergeometric tests were used in a later analysis to score TCR-TCR, TCR-HLA and TCR-CMV co-occurrence, with a repertoire-size bias correction applied to the TCR pairs. In a later analysis, false discovery rates were estimated by permuting HLA or CMV assignments 20 times. In a later analysis, co-occurring TCRs were grouped with DBSCAN, and TCRdist sequence similarity was added when clustering was performed within HLA-allele-positive subsets. For co-occurrence clustering, repertoires with fewer than 30,000 or more than 120,000 public chains were excluded, along with five or six repertoires with anomalous nucleotide sharing. Imported from immuneACCESS, the table was reduced by TCRdb to in-frame sequences with V and J called. These copies leave out some clones; in studies compared against another copy, an unresolved V gene accounts for under half, and the cause of the remainder is not known. Clone size and V and J calls were adopted from that table, with D and trimming inferred from the DNA. The sample table shows roughly 96,000 clones, and roughly 79% are seen once. The ten largest clones add up to roughly 3% of the sample.

Points the paper makes about the study in general: In a later analysis, several top co-occurrence clusters were reported to appear linked to parvovirus B19, influenza, CMV and Epstein-Barr virus. An association between a missense DCLRE1C variant and V-gene and J-gene trimming of TCR beta chains was found in a later genetic analysis and replicated in an independent cohort. Only TCR beta chains were sequenced in this cohort, and the absence of alpha or paired-chain data limited detectable features. Assigning TCR associations to individual alleles was difficult when HLA alleles, especially DR and DQ, strongly co-occurred. Correlated functional status among segregating V segments might reflect linkage disequilibrium, but an unknown experimental factor could not be ruled out. Across donors, most TCR sequences were observed very rarely, whereas some public TCRs were present in many individuals. For the cohort, immune exposure information was limited to CMV serostatus. In an earlier analysis of about 600 of the donors, most TCR beta V segments appeared in productive rearrangements about 90% or about 30% of the time, broadly matching IMGT annotations. At a false discovery rate of 0.05, a later analysis linked under 20,000 TCR beta sequences to specific HLA alleles. Because some donors lacked HLA typing at each locus, the association tests relied only on the typed subset. Because the 87-base-pair reads could not distinguish some IMGT-functional V segments, including TRBV6-2 and TRBV6-3, those segments were excluded. Because counts were too low, about 15 rarely observed V segments, including chromosome 9 orphons, were left out of the earlier analysis of roughly 600 of the donors. The sequencing pipeline was judged likely to have produced a cluster of highly shared sequence variants as a technical artifact. Presence/absence analyses assumed roughly uniform sequencing depth across donors, an assumption that may not hold. In both the original and validation cohorts, the classifier was reported to diagnose cytomegalovirus status with high specificity and sensitivity. A further reported finding was that TCR beta sequences accurately predicted the HLA-A and HLA-B alleles for most subjects in the first cohort. According to a later analysis, most CMV-associated TCR beta chains appeared to be HLA-restricted, and the HLA associations seemed to be driven largely by CMV exposure. According to the authors, the approach could potentially be generalized to other disease states and immunological phenotypes. The study listed 164 TCR beta chains as associated with cytomegalovirus. Compared with the roughly 600-donor mean, donors in an Asian-associated ancestry cluster had fewer N-insertions in productive TCRs, according to a later genetic analysis. In vitro tests confirmed that a few of the cytomegalovirus-associated TCR beta chains recognize cytomegalovirus antigens. In a later analysis, the rate of TCR association differed among HLA loci, with DRB1 alleles having the most associated TCRs and HLA-C alleles having the fewest. A later analysis found that HLA-associated TCR beta chains were more clonally expanded and had lower generation probabilities than equally common non-associated chains.

The source material was PBMCs. The chain is made from TRBV5-1 and TRBJ2-1, with TRBD1 perhaps the D gene, on 6 matching bases. The clonotype originates from a female donor in good health and CMV-seropositive. The bases read TGCGCCAGCAGCTTGGAAGGGGGAGACAATGAGCAGTTCTTC. It specifies CASSLEGGDNEQFF.